This T cell receptor beta chain was sequenced during a study of beta chain features in type 1 diabetes. Study results and caveats: Moderate yet significant TCRB CDR3 shortening was seen in Type 1 diabetes patients in all four CD4+ subsets.

Comment on this clone: The antigen is not known.

Germline V gives CDR1 MNHEY, CDR2 SMNVEV (reference sequence). The CDR3 is 15 residues long. With 4 bases clipped from V and 2 bases from J, the junction kept 3 bases outside the gene matches. The entirety of the isolated RNA underwent reverse transcription, so expressed TCRB transcripts were sequenced. Generated by immunoSEQ multiplex PCR, the TCRdb table keeps only in-frame clones and is missing some. The profile covers 150,000 or so clones, with less than 9.5% appearing a single time and 2% to 2.5% taken by the ten largest. A single heparinised draw of 95 to 150 mL on average was taken per donor. All sorted populations exceeded 95% purity.

This chain links TRBV27 with TRBJ2-3; 10 bases match TRBD2. The TCR was taken from a woman younger than 30 in good health. The sequencing sample was made of central memory CD4+ T cells from blood. The CDR3 coding sequence is TGTGCCAGCAGTTCAGCGGGGGGGCCCACAGATACGCAGTATTTT. Protein: CASSSAGGPTDTQYF.